The source of this TCR beta chain is a study of graft-versus-host responses after intestinal transplantation. Study as a whole: Grafts were multivisceral, liver-intestinal, or isolated intestinal. Recipients across the board were started on anti-thymocyte globulin induction, then kept on tacrolimus and steroids for two to three years. Study-wide points: The presence of high graft-versus-host to host-versus-graft clonal ratios in allografts characterized patients with graft-donor T cell macrochimerism.

Germline V gene sequence: CDR1 SGHDT, CDR2 YYEEEE. The CDR3 loop spans 14 amino acids. V shed 0 bases and J shed 1 base, with 7 bases lying between them. Here immunoSEQ multiplex PCR was the method, and the copy in TCRdb shows in-frame clones only, minus some. The sample carries roughly 51,000 clones, 70% to 90% recorded once. This clone appeared a few times. Antigen specificity is unknown. This material consisted of unstimulated CD4+ T cells sorted from spleen or lymph node cells, taken before transplant. V usage is TRBV5-6 and J usage is TRBJ1-1; D remains unclear. The source of this sequence is a human donor who was the organ donor for an intestinal transplant. The CDR3 DNA is TGTGCCAGCAGCTTGGCCGTTAAGAACACTGAAGCTTTCTTT. It encodes CASSLAVKNTEAFF.